The TCR beta chain under discussion was sequenced for a study of cytomegalovirus exposure and HLA in healthy donors. The study's findings and limits: An analysis that came later showed most CMV-associated TCR beta chains appearing HLA-restricted. TRBV6-2, TRBV6-3 and some other V segments were excluded as indistinguishable. Per a later analysis, 18,000 or so TCR beta sequences showed association with HLA alleles at 0.05 false discovery rate.

Germline CDR1 SGHNT, CDR2 YYREEE (reference sequence). There are 14 residues in the CDR3. The V and J ends lost 4 bases and 4 bases, in that order; junction bases with no gene match: 6. The sample holds a few counts of this clone. Its antigen is unidentified. The PCR had 60 Vbeta and 13 Jbeta primers. The protocol was immunoSEQ multiplex PCR, while the TCRdb copy is restricted to in-frame clones and leaves out a portion. The sample contains 250,000 to 300,000 clones, just under 85% of which appear only once. The clonotype was recovered from a woman aged 40 to 50 in good health and CMV-seropositive. Sequencing was done on a sample of PBMCs. J is TRBJ1-2 and V is TRBV5-4, with 8 bases identical to TRBD1. The CDR3 protein is CASSPGQELYGYTF. DNA of the CDR3: TGTGCCAGCAGCCCGGGACAGGAGCTCTATGGCTACACCTTC. Full variable domain (remainder filled in from reference TRBV5-4 and TRBJ1-2): ETGVTQSPTHLIKTRGQQVTLRCSSQSGHNTVSWYQQALGQGPQFIFQYYREEENGRGNFPPRFSGLQFPNYSSELNVNALELDDSALYLCASSPGQELYGYTFGSGTRLTVV.